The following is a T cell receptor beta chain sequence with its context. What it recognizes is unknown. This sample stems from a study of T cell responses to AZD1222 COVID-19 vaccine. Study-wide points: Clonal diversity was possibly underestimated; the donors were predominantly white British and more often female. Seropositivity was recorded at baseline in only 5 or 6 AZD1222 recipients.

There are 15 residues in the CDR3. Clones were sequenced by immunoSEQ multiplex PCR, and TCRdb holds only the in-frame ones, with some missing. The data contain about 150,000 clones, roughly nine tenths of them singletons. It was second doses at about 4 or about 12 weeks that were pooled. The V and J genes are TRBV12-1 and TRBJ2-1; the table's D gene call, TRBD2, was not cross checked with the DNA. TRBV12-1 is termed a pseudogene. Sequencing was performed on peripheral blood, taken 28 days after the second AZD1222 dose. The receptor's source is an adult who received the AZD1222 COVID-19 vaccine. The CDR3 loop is CASSMPGLATNEQFF. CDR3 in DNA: TGTGCCAGCAGCATGCCGGGACTAGCGACAAATGAGCAGTTCTTC.